The 6 T cell receptor beta chains given below trace back to one sample, sequenced in a study of molecular identifiers for immune sequencing clone quantification. TCRdb re-derived calls from the PCR reads in MiXCR, one entry per CDR3 protein. The data show hundreds of thousands of distinct CDR3 sequences, about 25% seen once. The material sequenced was naive CD8+ T cells from blood, with Jurkat cell RNA spiked in. Subset in this sample: FACS-sorted CD8+CD4-CCR7+CD45RA+ naive T cells. The origin of the receptors is a human donor in good health. Some libraries in this study had Jurkat cell RNA spiked in.

This clonotype was counted a few times. The chain combines TRBV19 with TRBJ2-4; 8 bases fit TRBD1. CDR1 and CDR2 (germline): LNHDA, SQIVND (reference sequence). Germline trimming cut 7 bases from V and 6 bases from J; bases unmatched to any gene: 8. The CDR3 has 14 amino acids. CDR3 sequence: CASKVVGQGNIQYF. CDR3 nucleotide sequence: TGTGCCAGTAAGGTAGTAGGACAGGGAAACATTCAGTACTTC.

This clonotype was counted a few times. This chain connects TRBV28 to TRBJ2-2; D is uncertain. V was clipped by 3 bases and J by 6 bases, with 11 bases between them. CDR1 is MDHEN and CDR2 is SYDVKM in the germline V gene. This CDR3 is 14 amino acids long. CDR3 sequence: CASSLPHTAGELFF. Written as DNA, the CDR3 is TGTGCCAGCAGTTTGCCCCACACAGCCGGGGAGCTGTTTTTT.

This clonotype was seen a handful of times. This chain joins TRBV6-2 or TRBV6-3 and TRBJ1-2; a possible D gene is TRBD1 (5 bases). Germline V gene lookup returns CDR1 MNHEY and CDR2 SVGEGT. The V end lost 2 bases, the J end lost 5 bases, and 12 bases lay between the germline ends. CDR3 length: 14 amino acids. The CDR3 protein is CASSYGGALYGYTF. The CDR3 coding sequence is TGTGCCAGCAGTTACGGAGGGGCGTTATATGGCTACACCTTC.

The V call is TRBV13, the J call TRBJ1-2; 8 positions agree with TRBD1. Trimming cost V 3 bases and J 8 bases; bases outside gene matches: 8. The germline V gene has CDR1 PRHDT and CDR2 FYEKMQ (reference sequence). This CDR3 has 14 amino acids. The DNA for the CDR3 is TGTGCCAGCAGCTTCGAGACAGGGGCGGAGGGCTACACCTTC. Translated: CASSFETGAEGYTF.

As for this clonotype: One junction end does not reproduce the germline sequence, and a read error may be involved. This chain joins TRBV20-1 and TRBJ2-5, with 8 positions matching TRBD2. Germline V gene sequence: CDR1 DFQATT, CDR2 SNEGSKA (reference sequence). The CDR3 totals 15 residues. The CDR3 DNA follows: TGCAGTGCTAGAAGGACTAGCTCCGACCGAGAGCCCCAGTACTTC. Translated, it gives CSARRTSSDREPQYF.

A remark on this clonotype: The junction and the germline gene differ at one end; a read error may be behind it. The chain uses TRBV27 and TRBJ2-5; D might be TRBD2 (6 bases). CDR1 and CDR2 from the germline V gene are MNHEY and SMNVEV (reference sequence). The length of the CDR3 is 14 residues. CDR3 sequence: CASSFGGYQEPQYF. CDR3 coding DNA: TGTGCCAGCAGTTTTGGGGGGTACCAAGAGCCCCAGTACTTC.